This T cell receptor beta chain comes out of a study of blood T cell repertoires in COVID-19. Background on the study: Specimens from acute and convalescent COVID-19 originated in the United States, Italy and Spain. The analysed material was cDNA or gDNA that came from T cells, B-cell-depleted T cells, or PBMCs.

V gave up 4 bases and J gave up 3 bases; unmatched junction bases: 4. Germline CDR1 is GTSNPN and CDR2 is SVGIG (reference sequence). The CDR3 has 15 residues. Patients in Seattle were enrolled during active infection, then followed longitudinally. Original analysis: Researchers report that nucleated cell counts were estimated from reference gene primer amplification. Profiling relied on immunoSEQ multiplex PCR, and the TCRdb table lists in-frame clones only, not all of them. The V and J calls and clone size were taken over from that table, and D and trimming were inferred from the DNA. The sample consists of 150,000 to 200,000 clones, less than 90% of them appearing once.

The chain joins TRBV30 to TRBJ1-6; TRBD1 matches 9 bases. This clonotype was sampled from a woman in her fifties or sixties with COVID-19, enrolled during active disease. The specimen was peripheral blood. CDR3: CAWTGGQGYNSPLHF. DNA of the CDR3: TGTGCCTGGACCGGGGGACAGGGCTATAATTCACCCCTCCACTTT.